This T cell receptor beta chain stems from a study of Ad26.COV2.S vaccination and SARS-CoV-2 variants. Assay: immunoSEQ multiplex PCR; the TCRdb copy retains only in-frame clones and omits some. The data hold a few hundred thousand clones, with around 90% observed a single time. Trimming pared 4 bases from V and 1 base from J, leaving 7 bases between. The CDR3 is 13 residues long. Treatment specified: around 19 received Ad26.COV2.S at low or high dose, single or two shots; about 5 received placebo; per-sample allocation not given. Vaccine and placebo recipients were sampled on day 63 after the first injection.

The specimen comprised peripheral blood, sampled in a trial of Ad26.COV2.S vaccine versus placebo. This chain links TRBV12-3 or TRBV12-4 with TRBJ1-2; possible D gene TRBD1, 6 bases. The receptor was derived from a person aged 18-60 years who received the Ad26.COV2.S COVID-19 vaccine or a placebo. The DNA of the CDR3 is TGTGCCAGCAGTTGGGGGCGTAACTATGGCTACACCTTC. As protein: CASSWGRNYGYTF.